Following are 3 T cell receptor beta chains from one sample sequenced in a study of beta chain features in type 1 diabetes (dated 2018 in TCRdb). To prepare the library, the immunoSEQ multiplex PCR assay was applied. The High Capacity cDNA Reverse Transcription Kit was used to reverse transcribe all of the isolated RNA, meaning that expressed TCRB transcripts were what got sequenced. Drawn from immuneACCESS, this table holds only the in-frame rearrangements with V and J called that TCRdb kept. Clones are partly lost; checked studies trace under half to an unresolved V gene and leave the rest unexplained. This sample is represented by over 500,000 clones; about 16% of them were singletons. The leading ten clones occupy about 0.086% of the sample. The sample comprised naive CD4+ T cells from blood. This specimen's cell subset or site label, interpreted: true naive CD4+ T cells. The source is a man aged 18-30 years in good health.

V gene TRBV2 combines with J gene TRBJ2-3; 8 bases are a match to TRBD1. The J segment lost 1 base and the V segment lost 5 bases, leaving 5 bases of the junction unmatched. CDR3 size: 15 residues. In germline, CDR1 is SNHLY, CDR2 FYNNEI. CDR3: CASSIQGVGTDTQYF. The CDR3 bases are TGTGCCAGCAGTATACAGGGGGTTGGCACAGATACGCAGTATTTT.

The rearrangement links TRBV5-1 to TRBJ2-5; 8 bases fit TRBD2. The germline CDR1 and CDR2 sequences are SGHRS and YFSETQ. Unmatched junction bases numbered 9, after V lost 4 bases and J lost 7 bases. The length of the CDR3 is 14 residues. CDR3 amino acids: CASSPPGGPGTQYF. CDR3 sequence (DNA): TGCGCCAGCAGCCCGCCGGGGGGGCCCGGGACCCAGTACTTC.

This clone was counted a few times. The V gene is TRBV7-9, the J gene TRBJ2-3; D is ambiguous. Germline V lookup: CDR1 SEHNR, CDR2 FQNEAQ (reference sequence). The ends were cut back, 4 bases at V and 1 base at J, with 15 bases in the middle. The CDR3 is 16 amino acids. CDR3 sequence (DNA): TGTGCCAGCAGCTCCCGATTGACATTGGGCACAGATACGCAGTATTTT. This encodes CASSSRLTLGTDTQYF.